This TCR beta chain was found in a study of shared clonotypes between healthy human individuals. CDR3 length equals 15 residues. Germline CDR1 is MNHNY and CDR2 is SVGAGI (reference sequence). V shed 5 bases, J shed 2 bases, and the junction held 9 bases outside the gene matches. Terminally differentiated effector memory CD45RA+ cells were left out of the naive CD8 fraction, which was CD45RO-negative and positively selected for CCR7. Measured with immunoSEQ multiplex PCR; TCRdb has only the in-frame clones, and not every one. This sample has under 2,000,000 clones, with approximately 94% found just once.

This clonotype originated in a man between 18 and 29 years old in good health. Sequences were obtained from naive CD8+ T cells sorted from blood. V and J are TRBV6-6 and TRBJ2-7; 7 nucleotides align to TRBD1. DNA for the CDR3: TGTGCCAGCAGTCCCCTACCGCAGGGGGCCTACGAGCAGTACTTC. Translation gives CASSPLPQGAYEQYF.